These T cell receptor beta chains were read from a single sample in a study of shared clonotypes between healthy human individuals. This table comes from immunoSEQ multiplex PCR, and its TCRdb copy is limited to in-frame clones, with some not included. This table holds around 200,000 clones, about 93% found once. The specimen sequenced was naive CD4+ T cells sorted from blood. The receptors derive from a woman aged 25 to 39 in good health. Both conserved end residues are part of each CDR3. Each record gives: D gene, clone size, V gene, J gene, CDR3 DNA, CDR3 protein. A D gene is named only where the DNA matches it firmly. Size is stated for part of the rows, as once, few or many counts, or as a class when the clone is expanded.

d_gene: TRBD1; abundance: .; v_gene: TRBV6-5; j_gene: TRBJ1-2; CDR3nt: TGTGCCAGCAGCCAAGGGACAGGCTATGGCTACACCTTC; CDR3aa: CASSQGTGYGYTF
d_gene: .; abundance: few; v_gene: TRBV11-1; j_gene: TRBJ2-1; CDR3nt: TGTGCCAGCAGCGCCACGTGGGGCTATGAGCAGTTCTTC; CDR3aa: CASSATWGYEQFF
d_gene: .; abundance: .; v_gene: TRBV4-1; j_gene: TRBJ2-1; CDR3nt: TGCGCCAGCAGCCGACCCCTATCCTCCTACAATGAGCAGTTCTTC; CDR3aa: CASSRPLSSYNEQFF
d_gene: .; abundance: .; v_gene: TRBV7-9; j_gene: TRBJ1-5; CDR3nt: TGTGCCAGCAGCTTCGGCCGAAATAGCAATCAGCCCCAGCATTTT; CDR3aa: CASSFGRNSNQPQHF
d_gene: .; abundance: .; v_gene: TRBV5-5; j_gene: TRBJ2-7; CDR3nt: TGTGCCAGCAGCTTGTATCCCTCCTCGGGGTCCTACGAGCAGTACTTC; CDR3aa: CASSLYPSSGSYEQYF
d_gene: .; abundance: .; v_gene: TRBV29-1; j_gene: TRBJ2-7; CDR3nt: TGCAGCGTTGCACATAACGAGGGGTACGAGCAGTACTTC; CDR3aa: CSVAHNEGYEQYF
d_gene: TRBD1; abundance: .; v_gene: TRBV7-2; j_gene: TRBJ2-7; CDR3nt: TGTGCCAGCAGCTTTACCGGGACAGGCACCTACGAGCAGTACTTC; CDR3aa: CASSFTGTGTYEQYF
d_gene: TRBD2; abundance: .; v_gene: TRBV28; j_gene: TRBJ2-1; CDR3nt: TGTGCCAGCAGTGCCTTGATTCCCATAGCGGGAGCGGACAATGAGCAGTTCTTC; CDR3aa: CASSALIPIAGADNEQFF
d_gene: TRBD1; abundance: .; v_gene: TRBV15; j_gene: TRBJ1-5; CDR3nt: TGTGCCACCAGCCGGGACAGGGCAAATCAGCCCCAGCATTTT; CDR3aa: CATSRDRANQPQHF
d_gene: TRBD2; abundance: .; v_gene: TRBV28; j_gene: TRBJ2-7; CDR3nt: TGTGCCACACCCTTGATAGGGTCGGGCACTAGCGTGTACTTC; CDR3aa: CATPLIGSGTSVYF
d_gene: .; abundance: .; v_gene: TRBV6-1; j_gene: TRBJ2-3; CDR3nt: TGTGCCAGCAGTGAAGTTGCCAATACGCAGTATTTT; CDR3aa: CASSEVANTQYF
d_gene: .; abundance: .; v_gene: TRBV2; j_gene: TRBJ1-2; CDR3nt: TGTGCCAGCACTCGGGCCGGACGGGGCTACACCTTC; CDR3aa: CASTRAGRGYTF
d_gene: .; abundance: .; v_gene: TRBV18; j_gene: TRBJ2-7; CDR3nt: TGTGCCAGCTCACCGGCGGGAATCTACGAGCAGTACTTC; CDR3aa: CASSPAGIYEQYF
d_gene: TRBD2; abundance: .; v_gene: TRBV4-1; j_gene: TRBJ2-2; CDR3nt: TGCGCCAGCAGCCAAGCGGTAGCGGGAGTTAACACCGGGGAGCTGTTTTTT; CDR3aa: CASSQAVAGVNTGELFF
d_gene: .; abundance: once; v_gene: TRBV11-2; j_gene: TRBJ2-5; CDR3nt: TGTGCCAGCAGCCCCTTAAGGGGTCGGCAAGAGACCCAGTACTTC; CDR3aa: CASSPLRGRQETQYF
d_gene: .; abundance: .; v_gene: TRBV19; j_gene: TRBJ2-1; CDR3nt: TGTGCCAGTAGTGTCAGGGGAAATGAGCAGTTCTTC; CDR3aa: CASSVRGNEQFF
d_gene: .; abundance: once; v_gene: TRBV5-6; j_gene: TRBJ2-7; CDR3nt: TGTGCCAGCAGCTTGTATTGGGGGCGCGCATTCTACGAGCAGTACTTC; CDR3aa: CASSLYWGRAFYEQYF
d_gene: .; abundance: .; v_gene: TRBV11-2; j_gene: TRBJ2-1; CDR3nt: TGTGCCAGCAGCTTATGGCGGGACCCTACTAATTACAATGAGCAGTTCTTC; CDR3aa: CASSLWRDPTNYNEQFF
d_gene: .; abundance: .; v_gene: TRBV14; j_gene: TRBJ2-3; CDR3nt: TGTGCCAGCAGCCCGGGGTGGCTTAGCACAGATACGCAGTATTTT; CDR3aa: CASSPGWLSTDTQYF
d_gene: .; abundance: once; v_gene: TRBV11-2; j_gene: TRBJ2-6; CDR3nt: TGTGCCAGCAGCTTTGGTGGGGGTTTCGGTGGGGCCAACGTCCTGACTTTC; CDR3aa: CASSFGGGFGGANVLTF
d_gene: .; abundance: once; v_gene: TRBV6-1; j_gene: TRBJ2-7; CDR3nt: TGTGCCAGCAGTGAGGGCAGGGCCTACGAGCAGTACTTC; CDR3aa: CASSEGRAYEQYF
d_gene: TRBD2; abundance: .; v_gene: TRBV27; j_gene: TRBJ2-3; CDR3nt: TGTGCCAGCAGTGAGAGAAAACTAGGACTAGCGGGAGCAGATACGCAGTATTTT; CDR3aa: CASSERKLGLAGADTQYF
d_gene: .; abundance: .; v_gene: TRBV5-1; j_gene: TRBJ2-7; CDR3nt: TGCGCCAGCAGCTTGGACCTAAATTCCCACTCCTACGAGCAGTACTTC; CDR3aa: CASSLDLNSHSYEQYF
d_gene: .; abundance: .; v_gene: TRBV19; j_gene: TRBJ1-5; CDR3nt: TGTGCCAGTAGTATCGATGGGGCGGATCAGCCCCAGCATTTT; CDR3aa: CASSIDGADQPQHF
d_gene: TRBD1; abundance: .; v_gene: TRBV5-1; j_gene: TRBJ1-2; CDR3nt: TGCGCCAGCAGCTCGAACCGGGACAGGGCCTATGGCTACACCTTC; CDR3aa: CASSSNRDRAYGYTF
d_gene: TRBD1; abundance: .; v_gene: TRBV11-2; j_gene: TRBJ2-7; CDR3nt: TGTGCCAGCAGCTTAGGAGCGGGACAGGGTCTCGACGAGCAGTACTTC; CDR3aa: CASSLGAGQGLDEQYF
d_gene: .; abundance: .; v_gene: TRBV23-1; j_gene: TRBJ2-7; CDR3nt: TGCGCCAGCAGTCAACCGCTTTGGGACCAGGCCTACGAGCAGTACTTC; CDR3aa: CASSQPLWDQAYEQYF
d_gene: TRBD1; abundance: .; v_gene: TRBV30; j_gene: TRBJ2-7; CDR3nt: TGTGCCTCGACAGGGGCCCCGGGTAAGAGCGGCTACGAGCAGTACTTC; CDR3aa: CASTGAPGKSGYEQYF
d_gene: .; abundance: .; v_gene: TRBV7-6; j_gene: TRBJ1-5; CDR3nt: TGTGCCAGCAGGCCGACAGGTGCCCCGATCCAGCATTTT; CDR3aa: CASRPTGAPIQHF
d_gene: TRBD1; abundance: .; v_gene: TRBV5-6; j_gene: TRBJ2-7; CDR3nt: TGTGCCAGCAGCTCTCCGGGACAGGGAAGGCTTAAGGGCTACGAGCAGTACTTC; CDR3aa: CASSSPGQGRLKGYEQYF
d_gene: TRBD2; abundance: .; v_gene: TRBV28; j_gene: TRBJ2-7; CDR3nt: TGTGCCAGCAGCCGTCCCGCCGGGACTAACTCCTACGAGCAGTACTTC; CDR3aa: CASSRPAGTNSYEQYF
d_gene: .; abundance: .; v_gene: TRBV27; j_gene: TRBJ1-1; CDR3nt: TGTGCCAGCAGTTTAACGGGGAATACTGAAGCTTTCTTT; CDR3aa: CASSLTGNTEAFF
d_gene: .; abundance: once; v_gene: TRBV2; j_gene: TRBJ1-2; CDR3nt: TGTGCCAGCAGTGACGAGACCCTCTATGGCTACACCTTC; CDR3aa: CASSDETLYGYTF
d_gene: TRBD2; abundance: .; v_gene: TRBV10-3; j_gene: TRBJ2-1; CDR3nt: TGTGCCATCAGTGACGAAGCGGGGAATTACAATGAGCAGTTCTTC; CDR3aa: CAISDEAGNYNEQFF
d_gene: .; abundance: .; v_gene: TRBV5-1; j_gene: TRBJ2-2; CDR3nt: TGCGCCAGCAGCTTATCCTCCGGGGAGCTGTTTTTT; CDR3aa: CASSLSSGELFF
d_gene: .; abundance: .; v_gene: TRBV28; j_gene: TRBJ1-1; CDR3nt: TGTGCCAGCAGTTTTCGGAAGGTGCCGAACACTGAAGCTTTCTTT; CDR3aa: CASSFRKVPNTEAFF
d_gene: .; abundance: .; v_gene: TRBV28; j_gene: TRBJ1-4; CDR3nt: TGTGCCAGCAGTTTTTCAGGGTCGACTAATGAAAAACTGTTTTTT; CDR3aa: CASSFSGSTNEKLFF
d_gene: .; abundance: once; v_gene: TRBV11-2; j_gene: TRBJ2-3; CDR3nt: TGTGCCAGCAGCTTTACGTCGGTCGGCACAGATACGCAGTATTTT; CDR3aa: CASSFTSVGTDTQYF
d_gene: .; abundance: .; v_gene: TRBV5-1; j_gene: TRBJ1-1; CDR3nt: TGCGCCAGCAGCCCGGGGGAGAACACTGAAGCTTTCTTT; CDR3aa: CASSPGENTEAFF
d_gene: .; abundance: .; v_gene: TRBV6-5; j_gene: TRBJ2-5; CDR3nt: TGTGCCAGCAGTCCCCCCGGGGTGCAAGAGACCCAGTACTTC; CDR3aa: CASSPPGVQETQYF
d_gene: TRBD1; abundance: .; v_gene: TRBV10-3; j_gene: TRBJ2-5; CDR3nt: TGTGCCGCCCGCCGGACAGGAGACCAAGAGACCCAGTACTTC; CDR3aa: CAARRTGDQETQYF